This T cell receptor beta chain was identified in a study of regulatory T cells in long-lasting Graves disease. On the study more broadly: Prior antithyroid drug treatment in newly diagnosed Graves' patients lasted under 3 months.

Study results and limitations: TRBV28, TRBJ1-2 and TRBJ2-5 emerged as the favored segments in persistent disease. Compared with new cases, persistent Graves' patients showed reduced TCR diversity.

Germline assignment: CDR1 DFQATT and CDR2 SNEGSKA (reference sequence). The CDR3 has 16 amino acids. With V trimmed by 5 bases and J by 4 bases, 12 bases remained unmatched. Note on this clonotype: Its antigen is unidentified.

Construction of TCR beta libraries relied on iRepertoire HTBI primers and on Arm-PCR targeting CDR3 regions. TCRdb re-analysed the multiplex PCR reads in MiXCR, keeping a single row per CDR3 protein. In the table there are about 370,000 distinct CDR3 sequences, 15% to 17% of which are singletons. Time point: newly diagnosed GD, antithyroid drugs for less than 3 months. There was RNA extracted from PBMCs, and the TCR library was made from it. This sample comprised peripheral blood mononuclear cells (PBMCs), obtained at new diagnosis, from a patient treated with antithyroid drugs. This sequence was found in a female donor with Graves disease. The chain couples TRBV20-1 to TRBJ2-3, with 10 bases aligning to TRBD2. In nucleotides, the CDR3 is TGCAGTGCTGCCGGGGGAAGCGGGAGGGTCCCAGATACGCAGTATTTT. Translation gives CSAAGGSGRVPDTQYF.